Below, one T cell receptor beta chain is given with its context. Its target is not known. The V gene's germline CDR1 is SGHNT and CDR2 YENEEA. CDR3 length equals 16 residues. Trimming at V came to 5 bases and at J to 0 bases, leaving 7 bases not matched to a gene. Assay: immunoSEQ multiplex PCR; the TCRdb copy retains only in-frame clones and omits some. The table lists some 21,000 clones, over 70% of them singletons. The unexposed donors gave CD4+ T cells in about 2010-2018, prior to COVID-19. After about 11 days of culture, CD4+ T cells were isolated. These data are taken from a study of CD4 T cells in relation to SARS-CoV-2 and coronaviruses. Study-wide points: Roughly 69% of donors had memory CD4+ clonotypes crossrecognizing SARS-CoV-2 and common cold coronavirus spike.

Sequencing input: CD4+ T cells from PBMCs, cultured in vitro. The rearrangement links TRBV11-3 to TRBJ1-1; 9 positions match TRBD1. This TCR derives from a human donor in good health. The CDR3 sequence is CASSATGQGMNTEAFF. The CDR3 DNA sequence: TGTGCCAGCAGCGCTACTGGACAGGGGATGAACACTGAAGCTTTCTTT.